Included here is one T cell receptor (beta chain) sequence, with context. Germline CDR1 reads SGHKS; CDR2 reads YYEKEE (reference sequence). The V gene end was trimmed by 4 bases and the J gene end by 14 bases; junction bases not matched to a gene: 10. This CDR3 contains 13 residues. Using immunoSEQ multiplex PCR, the repertoire was profiled, and TCRdb retains in-frame clones only, with some absent. Among some 140,000 clones, about 90% were seen once, and the ten largest hold about 0.57%. This sample is part of a study of blood T cell repertoires in COVID-19. The material sequenced was peripheral blood. The TCR originated in a man between 50 and 59 years old with acute or convalescent COVID-19. This rearrangement joins TRBV5-5 to TRBJ2-1, with TRBD1 identical over 9 bases. The CDR3 region has the DNA TGTGCCAGCAGCGATTCCGGGACAGGGAAGAAGTTCTTC. Protein product: CASSDSGTGKKFF.